One and the same sample provided the 14 T cell receptor beta chains below, sequenced in a study of T cells expressing NK-cell markers. Using the 5' RACE reads, TCRdb records one entry per CDR3 protein without DNA. With about 410,000 distinct CDR3 sequences in the sample, the ten largest clones hold about 10%. The sample consisted of blood T cells: a sorted CD56 or NKG2C T cell subset, CD4+ or CD8+ T cells, or bulk PBMC T cells (not recorded which). These receptors all come from a woman in her 50s in good health.

The chain is built from TRBV7-9 and TRBJ2-1. The CDR3 runs to 12 residues. Germline loops: CDR1 SEHNR, CDR2 FQNEAQ (reference sequence). The CDR3 sequence: CASSSLSLEQFF. Supplemented by reference TRBV7-9 and TRBJ2-1, the full variable domain reads DTGVSQNPRHKITKRGQNVTFRCDPISEHNRLYWYRQTLGQGPEFLTYFQNEAQLEKSRLLSDRFSAERPKGSFSTLEIQRTEQGDSAMYLCASSSLSLEQFFGPGTRLTVL.

V gene TRBV7-2 combines with J gene TRBJ2-1. The germline gives CDR1 SGHTA, CDR2 FQGNSA. The CDR3 has 15 amino acids. The CDR3 protein is CASMPGPNSYNEQFF.

The gene calls are TRBV29-1 and TRBJ2-3; TCRdb's D call of TRBD1 is untestable without DNA. Germline V gene lookup returns CDR1 SQVTM and CDR2 ANQGSEA. CDR3 length equals 15 residues. Here the CDR3 reads CSVEWAGGNTDTQYF.

The gene calls are TRBV12-3 or TRBV12-4 and TRBJ1-2. This CDR3 has 14 amino acids. The chain's CDR3 is CASSPSRAGYGYTF.

The gene calls are TRBV24-1 and TRBJ1-1; TCRdb returns TRBD1, unconfirmable since there is no DNA. This CDR3 has 13 amino acids. Germline-derived CDR1 and CDR2 are KGHDR and SFDVKD. The CDR3 reads CATSDPGVTEAFF.

The chain links TRBV27 to TRBJ2-7. Germline V CDR1 and CDR2: MNHEY, SMNVEV (reference sequence). This CDR3 is 14 amino acids long. The CDR3 here is CASSPSTLALEQYF.

This rearrangement joins TRBV20-1 to TRBJ2-2; with no DNA, the TCRdb D assignment of TRBD1 cannot be verified. From germline, CDR1 is DFQATT and CDR2 SNEGSKA (reference sequence). CDR3 length: 13 residues. The CDR3 loop is CSARDPPLGELFF.

This sequence joins TRBV15 and TRBJ2-3. This CDR3 comprises 17 residues. Germline V gene sequence: CDR1 LNHNV, CDR2 YYDKDF (reference sequence). The CDR3 protein is CATSRDSLREGSNTQYF. Together with reference TRBV15 and TRBJ2-3, the CDR3 gives the full variable domain: DAMVIQNPRYQVTQFGKPVTLSCSQTLNHNVMYWYQQKSSQAPKLLFHYYDKDFNNEADTPDNFQSRRPNTSFCFLDIRSPGLGDTAMYLCATSRDSLREGSNTQYFGPGTRLTVL.

V is TRBV2 and J is TRBJ2-7; TCRdb returns TRBD2, unconfirmable since there is no DNA. Germline CDR1 SNHLY, CDR2 FYNNEI. The CDR3 runs 13 residues. The CDR3: CASDGTRYYEQYF.

V gene TRBV28 combines with J gene TRBJ2-4; TCRdb's D gene call, TRBD2, goes unchecked for lack of DNA. The CDR3 loop spans 15 amino acids. Germline assignment: CDR1 MDHEN and CDR2 SYDVKM. Here the CDR3 reads CATSGGGLAKNIQYF.

The genes are TRBV5-1 and TRBJ1-1; the D call from TCRdb, TRBD1, cannot be confirmed without DNA. The germline V gene encodes CDR1 SGHRS and CDR2 YFSETQ. The CDR3 has 15 amino acids. The CDR3 region is CASSFKTGMETEAFF.

V is TRBV5-1 and J is TRBJ2-5; TCRdb outputs TRBD2, but without DNA this stays unchecked. The CDR3 extends over 14 amino acids. CDR1 is SGHRS and CDR2 is YFSETQ in the germline V gene. The chain's CDR3 is CAGSSGGSLETQYF.

The V and J genes are TRBV18 and TRBJ2-1; TCRdb picks TRBD1, but there is no DNA to check that call. Germline V gene lookup returns CDR1 KGHSH and CDR2 LQKENI. This CDR3 spans 14 amino acids. This CDR3 is CASSYARSYNEQFF.

V is TRBV3-1 and J is TRBJ1-4. In germline, CDR1 is LGHDT, CDR2 YNNKEL (reference sequence). The CDR3 is 14 residues long. The CDR3 spells CASSPRGAGEKLFF.